Included here is one TCR beta chain sequence, with context. Its cognate antigen is unknown. The authors divided CD4+ cells into CD45RA+ naive and CD45RA-negative memory subsets. Using immunoSEQ multiplex PCR, the repertoire was profiled, and TCRdb retains in-frame clones only, with some absent. The repertoire consists of about 1 million clones, with roughly 75% occurring once and the leading ten covering around 1.5%. The data derive from a study of shared clonotypes between healthy human individuals. Findings and limits, study-wide: Only a few donors were included, so the genetic and exposure-history diversity represented was limited.

V lost 2 bases to trimming and J lost 7 bases; unmatched junction nucleotides: 3. The CDR3 length is 13 residues. CDR1 is GTSNPN, CDR2 SVGIG, per germline (reference sequence). This TCR was recovered from a man aged 18-30 years in good health. The rearrangement joins TRBV30 to TRBJ1-4, with 8 bases identical to TRBD1. The specimen was memory CD4+ T cells sorted from blood. Stated subset: CD45RA-negative fraction. In DNA form, the CDR3 reads TGTGCCTGGAGTTCGGACAGGGTTGAAAAACTGTTTTTT. Its translation is CAWSSDRVEKLFF.